A single sample is the source of the 20 T cell receptor beta chains below, sequenced in a study of OX40 agonist ivuxolimab in advanced cancers. Profiling relied on immunoSEQ multiplex PCR, and the TCRdb table lists in-frame clones only, not all of them. The data hold 90,000 to 95,000 clones, with 84% observed a single time. Sample: CD4+ or CD8+ T cells sorted from blood, taken in a trial of the OX40 agonist ivuxolimab. The receptors originated from an adult with an advanced solid tumor such as melanoma, head and neck, liver or kidney cancer.

The chain is built from TRBV9 and TRBJ2-3, with TRBD2 as a possible D gene (7 bases). V shed 4 bases and J shed 3 bases, with 15 bases lying between them. Germline loops: CDR1 SGDLS, CDR2 YYNGEE. The CDR3 length is 15 residues. CDR3 DNA: TGTGCCAGCAGCCCTCGAGCGGGGACAACAGATACGCAGTATTTT. Its translation: CASSPRAGTTDTQYF.

The gene calls are TRBV5-1 and TRBJ1-1; D is ambiguous. The length of the CDR3 is 14 residues. Germline lookup yields CDR1 SGHRS and CDR2 YFSETQ. Deletions cut 6 bases from V and 1 base from J, with 13 bases between. The CDR3 DNA reads as TGCGCCAGCACCACAAACGAGAGGAACACTGAAGCTTTCTTT. It specifies CASTTNERNTEAFF.

The chain joins TRBV7-8 to TRBJ1-5; tentatively, D is TRBD1 (5 bases). The V end was cut by 2 bases, the J end by 3 bases, with 11 bases between. This CDR3 has 15 residues. Germline CDR1 is SGHVS and CDR2 is FQNEAQ. For the CDR3, the DNA is TGTGCCAGCAGCTTACCCGACAGCTTCAATCAGCCCCAGCATTTT. Its translation is CASSLPDSFNQPQHF.

The chain is built from TRBV2 and TRBJ1-3; 7 bases agree with TRBD1. V shed 3 bases and J 0 bases; nucleotides not matched to a gene: 2. CDR1 and CDR2 from the germline V gene are SNHLY and FYNNEI. The CDR3 spans 15 residues. The CDR3 DNA is TGTGCCAGCAGTGAGGGACAGCTCTCTGGAAACACCATATATTTT. As protein: CASSEGQLSGNTIYF. Together with reference TRBV2 and TRBJ1-3, the CDR3 gives the full variable domain: EPEVTQTPSHQVTQMGQEVILRCVPISNHLYFYWYRQILGQKVEFLVSFYNNEISEKSEIFDDQFSVERPDGSNFTLKIRSTKLEDSAMYFCASSEGQLSGNTIYFGEGSWLTVV.

The V and J genes are TRBV19 and TRBJ1-1, with D perhaps TRBD1 (5 bases). Germline V gene lookup returns CDR1 LNHDA and CDR2 SQIVND (reference sequence). Trimming removed 9 bases from V and 1 base from J, with 15 bases in between. This CDR3 is built from 14 residues. This chain's CDR3 is CASTRGASNTEAFF. CDR3 sequence (DNA): TGTGCCAGCACAAGGGGCGCATCGAACACTGAAGCTTTCTTT.

The genes are TRBV29-1 and TRBJ1-5; D is undetermined. The CDR3 has 12 residues. The V gene lost 0 bases and the J gene lost 6 bases, with 6 bases spanning the gap. The germline CDR1 and CDR2 sequences are SQVTM and ANQGSEA. CDR3 region: CSVEDLGQPQHF. In DNA, the CDR3 is TGCAGCGTTGAAGATCTTGGTCAGCCCCAGCATTTT.

CDR3 bases: TGTGCCAGCAGCTTGGGACCGAGTAATGAAAAACTGTTTTTT. Its protein is CASSLGPSNEKLFF. The rearrangement joins TRBV11-2 to TRBJ1-4; D may be TRBD1 (5 bases). The CDR3 loop spans 14 amino acids. Germline values: CDR1 SGHAT, CDR2 FQNNGV. The V gene lost 3 bases and the J gene lost 4 bases, with 9 bases spanning the gap.

The J gene is TRBJ1-2, the V gene TRBV28; maybe TRBD1 (6 bases). The CDR3 is made up of 16 amino acids. Trimming took 6 bases from V and 2 from J, leaving 19 bases between them. Germline V gene lookup returns CDR1 MDHEN and CDR2 SYDVKM. CDR3 region: CASSIGGGGRNYGYTF. In DNA, the CDR3 is TGTGCCAGCAGCATAGGGGGAGGGGGTCGGAACTATGGCTACACCTTC.

The rearrangement uses TRBV4-1 and TRBJ1-5, with a tentative D call TRBD1 (5 bases). Trimming took off 0 bases at V and 5 bases at J, with 8 bases between the two ends. This CDR3 is 14 amino acids long. Germline V gives CDR1 MGHRA, CDR2 YSYEKL. CDR3 nucleotide sequence: TGCGCCAGCAGCCAAGATTGGGGGGATCAGCCCCAGCATTTT. It encodes CASSQDWGDQPQHF.

J is TRBJ2-2 and V is TRBV7-2, with D hard to call. With 6 bases removed from V and 7 bases from J, the gap between germline ends came to 12 bases. This CDR3 has 13 residues. In germline, CDR1 is SGHTA, CDR2 FQGNSA. Here the CDR3 DNA reads TGTGCCAGCAGTCTCTATGAAGACGGGGAGCTGTTTTTT. This translates into CASSLYEDGELFF.

This chain connects TRBV7-9 to TRBJ1-4; D not resolved. The CDR3 sequence is 15 residues long. The ends were cut back, 5 bases at V and 8 bases at J, with 18 bases in the middle. CDR1 and CDR2 (germline): SEHNR, FQNEAQ (reference sequence). The CDR3 DNA follows: TGTGCCAGCAGCGTTAGTCTAGAGCGCGGGGAAAAACTGTTTTTT. It translates to CASSVSLERGEKLFF.

CDR3 sequence reads: CASSRDRGYQETQYF. The CDR3 DNA is TGTGCCAGCAGCCGGGATAGAGGGTACCAAGAGACCCAGTACTTC. The rearrangement links TRBV6-1 to TRBJ2-5, with a possible D match to TRBD2 (5 bases). Germline CDR1 reads MNHNS; CDR2 reads SASEGT. V was pared by 6 bases and J by 0 bases, with 14 bases between. This CDR3 region has 15 residues.

This clone appeared once. Other DNA sequences of this sample code for an identical CDR3. This sequence joins TRBV18 and TRBJ2-2, with D unclear. The CDR3 has 14 residues. From germline, CDR1 is KGHSH and CDR2 LQKENI. V dropped 2 bases and J dropped 2 bases, with 6 bases sitting between them. The CDR3 region is CASSPGQNTGELFF. The DNA for the CDR3 is TGTGCCAGCTCACCAGGGCAAAACACCGGGGAGCTGTTTTTT.

The chain recombines TRBV29-1 with TRBJ2-5; weak D call: TRBD1 (6 bases). V was pared by 3 bases and J by 4 bases, with 9 bases between. Germline V gene lookup returns CDR1 SQVTM and CDR2 ANQGSEA. CDR3 size: 12 residues. In DNA, the CDR3 is TGCAGCGTTGACGGCAGGGGAGAGACCCAGTACTTC. This translates into CSVDGRGETQYF.

The J gene is TRBJ2-3, the V gene TRBV7-6; 8 positions agree with TRBD1. The CDR3 has 18 residues. The germline V gene encodes CDR1 SGHVS and CDR2 FNYEAQ. V gave up 5 bases and J gave up 3 bases; unmatched junction bases: 16. The CDR3 is CASSERQGMTLLTDTQYF. CDR3 DNA: TGTGCCAGCAGCGAGCGACAGGGGATGACCCTCTTAACAGATACGCAGTATTTT.

This chain uses TRBV7-2 with TRBJ2-5; 14 bases map to TRBD2. The CDR3 runs 16 residues. Germline V gene sequence: CDR1 SGHTA, CDR2 FQGNSA. The trim removed 6 bases at V and 3 bases at J, leaving 6 bases unmatched. CDR3 loop: CASSSRGLAGEETQYF. In DNA form, the CDR3 reads TGTGCCAGCAGTTCCAGGGGACTAGCGGGGGAAGAGACCCAGTACTTC.

V and J are TRBV5-1 and TRBJ2-3; D is possibly TRBD2 (5 bases). V was cut by 3 bases and J by 6 bases, with 11 bases left in between. The CDR3 consists of 13 residues. In germline, CDR1 is SGHRS, CDR2 YFSETQ. The CDR3 sequence: CASSSGLGDTQYF. CDR3 sequence (DNA): TGCGCCAGCAGCTCCGGACTGGGTGATACGCAGTATTTT.

Here the CDR3 DNA reads TGTGCCAGCGCACGATCAGACGGGCCGGGTGAAAAACTGTTTTTT. Protein: CASARSDGPGEKLFF. The chain joins TRBV2 to TRBJ1-4; unclear D gene. This CDR3 comprises 15 residues. Trimming took 8 bases from V and 7 from J, leaving 20 bases between them. The V gene's germline CDR1 is SNHLY and CDR2 FYNNEI.

The chain is built from TRBV2 and TRBJ2-1; 7 bases match TRBD1. The CDR3 contains 13 residues. The trim removed 11 bases at V and 5 bases at J, leaving 9 bases unmatched. CDR1 and CDR2 from the germline V gene are SNHLY and FYNNEI. As DNA, the CDR3 is TGTGCCGGCGACAGGGTCGTCAACAATGAGCAGTTCTTC. Translated, it gives CAGDRVVNNEQFF.

This clone showed up just once. The V and J genes are TRBV11-2 and TRBJ2-4; possible D gene TRBD1, 5 bases. With 0 bases removed from V and 9 bases from J, the gap between germline ends came to 15 bases. CDR1 is SGHAT, CDR2 FQNNGV, per germline. There are 15 residues in the CDR3. CDR3 protein: CASSLDLSGYGIQYF. DNA for the CDR3: TGTGCCAGCAGCTTAGATCTATCAGGGTATGGCATTCAGTACTTC.